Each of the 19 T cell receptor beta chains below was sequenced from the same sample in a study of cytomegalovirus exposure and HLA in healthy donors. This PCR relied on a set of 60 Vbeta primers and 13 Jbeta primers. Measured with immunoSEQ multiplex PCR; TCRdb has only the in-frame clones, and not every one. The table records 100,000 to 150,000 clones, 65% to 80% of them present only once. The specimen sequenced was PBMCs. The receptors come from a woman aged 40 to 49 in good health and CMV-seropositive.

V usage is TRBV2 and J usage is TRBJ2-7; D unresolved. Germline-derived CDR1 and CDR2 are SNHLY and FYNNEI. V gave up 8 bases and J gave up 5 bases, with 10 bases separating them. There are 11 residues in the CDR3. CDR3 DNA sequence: TGTGCCAGCGAGTTGGTCGACGAGCAGTACTTC. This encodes CASELVDEQYF.

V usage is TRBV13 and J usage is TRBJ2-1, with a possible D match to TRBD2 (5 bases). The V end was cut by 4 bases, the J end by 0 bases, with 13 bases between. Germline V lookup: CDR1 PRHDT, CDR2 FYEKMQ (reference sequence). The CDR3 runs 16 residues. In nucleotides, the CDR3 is TGTGCCAGCAGCTCTCCGGACTCCAGCTCCTACAATGAGCAGTTCTTC. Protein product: CASSSPDSSSYNEQFF.

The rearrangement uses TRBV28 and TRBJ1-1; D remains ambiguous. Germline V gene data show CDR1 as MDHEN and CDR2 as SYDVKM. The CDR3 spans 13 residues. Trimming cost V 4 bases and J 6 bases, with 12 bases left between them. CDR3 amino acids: CASSSHRRSEAFF. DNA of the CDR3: TGTGCCAGCAGTTCCCACCGCAGGTCTGAAGCTTTCTTT. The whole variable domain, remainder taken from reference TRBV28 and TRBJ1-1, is DVKVTQSSRYLVKRTGEKVFLECVQDMDHENMFWYRQDPGLGLRLIYFSYDVKMKEKGDIPEGYSVSREKKERFSLILESASTNQTSMYLCASSSHRRSEAFFGQGTRLTVV.

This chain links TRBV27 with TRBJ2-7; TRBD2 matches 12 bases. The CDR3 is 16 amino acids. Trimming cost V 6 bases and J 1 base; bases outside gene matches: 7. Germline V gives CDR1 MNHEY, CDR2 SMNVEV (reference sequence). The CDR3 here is CASRLAGTSGSYEQYF. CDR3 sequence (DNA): TGTGCCAGCAGACTAGCTGGGACTAGCGGGTCCTACGAGCAGTACTTC.

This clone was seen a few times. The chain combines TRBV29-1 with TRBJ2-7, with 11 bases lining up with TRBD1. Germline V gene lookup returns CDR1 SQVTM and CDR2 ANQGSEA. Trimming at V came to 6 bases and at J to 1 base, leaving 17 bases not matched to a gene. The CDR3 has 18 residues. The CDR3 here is CSVVDRDRGIGSSYEQYF. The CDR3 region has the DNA TGCAGCGTAGTCGACCGGGACAGGGGGATAGGAAGTTCCTACGAGCAGTACTTC.

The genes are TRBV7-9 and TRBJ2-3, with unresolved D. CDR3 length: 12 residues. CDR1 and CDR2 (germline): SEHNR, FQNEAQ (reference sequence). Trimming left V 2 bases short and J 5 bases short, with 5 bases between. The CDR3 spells CASSLSGDTQYF. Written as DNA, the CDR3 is TGTGCCAGCAGCTTATCCGGAGATACGCAGTATTTT.

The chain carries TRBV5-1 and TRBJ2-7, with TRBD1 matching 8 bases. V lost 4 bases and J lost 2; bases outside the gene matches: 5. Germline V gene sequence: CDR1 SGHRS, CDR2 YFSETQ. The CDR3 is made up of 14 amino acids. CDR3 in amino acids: CASSTDRVTYEQYF. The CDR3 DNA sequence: TGCGCCAGCAGCACGGACAGGGTCACCTACGAGCAGTACTTC.

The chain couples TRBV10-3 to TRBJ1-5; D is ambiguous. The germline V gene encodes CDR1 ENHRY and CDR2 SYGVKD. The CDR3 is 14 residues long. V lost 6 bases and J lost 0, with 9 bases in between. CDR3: CAISPGYSNQPQHF. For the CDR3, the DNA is TGTGCCATCAGCCCCGGGTATAGCAATCAGCCCCAGCATTTT.

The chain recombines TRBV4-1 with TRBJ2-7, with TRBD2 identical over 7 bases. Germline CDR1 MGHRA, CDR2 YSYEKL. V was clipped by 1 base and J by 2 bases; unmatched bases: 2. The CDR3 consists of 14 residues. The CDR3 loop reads CASSQVGGTYEQYF. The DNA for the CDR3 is TGCGCCAGCAGCCAAGTGGGGGGGACCTACGAGCAGTACTTC.

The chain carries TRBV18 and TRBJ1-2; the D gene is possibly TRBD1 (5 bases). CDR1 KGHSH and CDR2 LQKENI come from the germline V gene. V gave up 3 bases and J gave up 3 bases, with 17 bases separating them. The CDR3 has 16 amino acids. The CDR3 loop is CASSPQPGGGDYGYTF. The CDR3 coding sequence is TGTGCCAGCTCACCCCAACCGGGGGGAGGGGACTATGGCTACACCTTC.

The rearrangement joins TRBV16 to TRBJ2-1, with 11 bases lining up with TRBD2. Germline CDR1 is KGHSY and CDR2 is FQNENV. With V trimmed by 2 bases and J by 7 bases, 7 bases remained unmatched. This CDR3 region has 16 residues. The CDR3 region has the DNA TGTGCCAGCAGCCAAGGTCCGACTAGCGGGAAGAATGAGCAGTTCTTC. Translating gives CASSQGPTSGKNEQFF.

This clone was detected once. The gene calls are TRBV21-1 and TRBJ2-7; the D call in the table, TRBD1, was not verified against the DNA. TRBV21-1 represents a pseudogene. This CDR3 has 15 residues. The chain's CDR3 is CASSTAMTGGYEQYF. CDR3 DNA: TGTGCCAGCAGCACGGCGATGACAGGGGGGTACGAGCAGTACTTC.

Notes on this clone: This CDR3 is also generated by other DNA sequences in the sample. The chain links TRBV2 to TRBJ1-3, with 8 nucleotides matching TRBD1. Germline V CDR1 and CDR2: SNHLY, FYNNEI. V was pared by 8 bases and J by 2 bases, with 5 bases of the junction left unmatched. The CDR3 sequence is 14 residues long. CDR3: CASGRTGTGNTIYF. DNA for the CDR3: TGTGCCAGCGGCCGGACAGGGACTGGAAACACCATATATTTT.

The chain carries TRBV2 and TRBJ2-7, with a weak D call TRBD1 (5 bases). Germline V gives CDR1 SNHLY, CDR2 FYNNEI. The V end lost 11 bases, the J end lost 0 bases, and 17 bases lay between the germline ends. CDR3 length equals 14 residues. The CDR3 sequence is CAVDWGEYSYEQYF. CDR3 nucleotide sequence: TGTGCCGTCGATTGGGGCGAATACTCCTACGAGCAGTACTTC.

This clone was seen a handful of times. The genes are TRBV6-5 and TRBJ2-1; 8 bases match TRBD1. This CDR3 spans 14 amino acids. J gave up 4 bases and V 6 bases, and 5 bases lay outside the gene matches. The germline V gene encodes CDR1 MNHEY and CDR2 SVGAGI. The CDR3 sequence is CASRRQGNYNEQFF. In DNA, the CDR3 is TGTGCCAGCAGAAGACAGGGGAATTACAATGAGCAGTTCTTC.

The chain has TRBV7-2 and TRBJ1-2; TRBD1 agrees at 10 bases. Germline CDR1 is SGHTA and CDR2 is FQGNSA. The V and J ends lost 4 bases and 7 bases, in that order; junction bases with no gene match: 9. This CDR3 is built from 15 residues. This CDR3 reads CASSWGTGAISGYTF. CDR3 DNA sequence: TGTGCCAGCAGCTGGGGGACAGGGGCAATTAGTGGCTACACCTTC.

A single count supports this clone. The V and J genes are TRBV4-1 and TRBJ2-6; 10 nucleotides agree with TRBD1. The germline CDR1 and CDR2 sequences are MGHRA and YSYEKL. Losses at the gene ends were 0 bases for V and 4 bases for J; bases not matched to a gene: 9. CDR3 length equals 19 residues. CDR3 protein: CASSQDLGGQGKGANVLTF. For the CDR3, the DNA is TGCGCCAGCAGCCAAGATCTCGGGGGACAGGGGAAGGGGGCCAACGTCCTGACTTTC.

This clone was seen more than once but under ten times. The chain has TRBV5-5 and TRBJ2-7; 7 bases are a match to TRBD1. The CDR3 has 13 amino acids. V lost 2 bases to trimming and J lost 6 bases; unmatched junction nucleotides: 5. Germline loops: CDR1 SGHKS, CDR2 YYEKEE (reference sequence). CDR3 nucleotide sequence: TGTGCCAGCAGCTTCCAGACAGGGTTCGAGCAGTACTTC. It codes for CASSFQTGFEQYF.

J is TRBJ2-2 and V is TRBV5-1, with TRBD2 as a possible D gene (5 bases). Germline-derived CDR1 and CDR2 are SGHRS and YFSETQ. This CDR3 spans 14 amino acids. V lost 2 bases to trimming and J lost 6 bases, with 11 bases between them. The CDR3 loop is CASSLIVEAGELFF. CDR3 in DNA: TGCGCCAGCAGCTTAATAGTGGAGGCCGGGGAGCTGTTTTTT.